These T cell receptor beta chains were read from a single sample in a study of cytomegalovirus exposure and HLA in healthy donors. Assay used: immunoSEQ multiplex PCR; TCRdb lists only in-frame clones, some missing. The data hold over 150,000 clones, with 87% observed a single time. The sequencing sample was made of PBMCs. The source is a woman aged 25 to 45 in good health and CMV-seronegative. The CDR3 runs from the conserved cysteine through the conserved F or W. A D gene is named only where the DNA matches it firmly. Part of the rows lack a size; the others show once, few, many or a class for expanded clones.

D gene,V gene,clone size,J gene,CDR3 protein,CDR3 DNA
TRBD1,TRBV18,-,TRBJ1-2,CASSPGQANYGYTF,TGTGCCAGCTCACCCGGACAGGCAAACTATGGCTACACCTTC
TRBD1,TRBV9,-,TRBJ1-2,CASSAEGQGAGGYTF,TGTGCCAGCAGCGCGGAGGGACAGGGGGCTGGTGGCTACACCTTC
-,TRBV28,few,TRBJ1-6,CASSGTTSNSPLHF,TGTGCCAGCAGTGGGACAACCTCGAATTCACCCCTCCACTTT
TRBD2,TRBV5-4,-,TRBJ2-3,CASSPTSGRASTDTQYF,TGTGCCAGCAGCCCGACTAGCGGGAGGGCTAGCACAGATACGCAGTATTTT
-,TRBV19,-,TRBJ1-1,CASTRQHKNTEAFF,TGTGCCAGTACCCGACAGCATAAGAACACTGAAGCTTTCTTT
-,TRBV18,-,TRBJ1-6,CASSPLPPATRGSPLHF,TGTGCCAGCTCACCACTCCCCCCCGCCACCCGGGGTTCACCCCTCCACTTT
-,TRBV7-8,-,TRBJ2-3,CASSLLGGEARTDTQYF,TGTGCCAGCAGCTTATTGGGTGGGGAGGCCCGCACAGATACGCAGTATTTT
-,TRBV28,-,TRBJ1-5,CASSPRGGLNNQPQHF,TGTGCCAGCAGCCCTAGAGGGGGTCTGAACAATCAGCCCCAGCATTTT
TRBD1,TRBV5-6,-,TRBJ2-3,CASSSGTGAGSTDTQYF,TGTGCCAGCAGCTCTGGGACAGGGGCCGGGAGCACAGATACGCAGTATTTT
TRBD2,TRBV13,-,TRBJ2-3,CASSLRLAGADTQYF,TGTGCCAGCAGCTTAAGGCTAGCGGGGGCAGATACGCAGTATTTT
-,TRBV5-1,once,TRBJ2-7,CASRRLDSYEQYF,TGCGCCAGCAGGCGCCTAGACTCCTACGAGCAGTACTTC
TRBD2,TRBV29-1,-,TRBJ2-4,CSVEGRGIAKNIQYF,TGCAGCGTTGAGGGGAGGGGAATAGCCAAAAACATTCAGTACTTC
-,TRBV5-1,-,TRBJ2-2,CASSNGQTVGELFF,TGCGCCAGCAGCAATGGACAGACTGTCGGGGAGCTGTTTTTT
-,TRBV30,few,TRBJ1-1,CAWSVGTSEAEAFF,TGTGCCTGGAGTGTCGGGACATCCGAAGCTGAAGCTTTCTTT
TRBD2,TRBV9,-,TRBJ2-2,CASSQTSVGGELFF,TGTGCCAGCAGTCAAACTAGCGTGGGCGGGGAGCTGTTTTTT
-,TRBV15,-,TRBJ2-4,CATSRGSNRAPFSKNIQYF,TGTGCCACCAGCCGGGGTTCGAACAGGGCCCCCTTTAGCAAAAACATTCAGTACTTC
-,TRBV18,-,TRBJ2-7,CASSPRQGVGEQYF,TGTGCCAGCTCACCTCGGCAGGGTGTAGGCGAGCAGTACTTC
-,TRBV7-2,-,TRBJ2-4,CASSHGGGAKNIQYF,TGTGCCAGCAGCCACGGTGGGGGCGCCAAAAACATTCAGTACTTC
-,TRBV2,-,TRBJ1-1,CASSEKVALGNTEAFF,TGTGCCAGCAGTGAAAAAGTTGCGCTCGGGAACACTGAAGCTTTCTTT
-,TRBV7-2,-,TRBJ2-1,CASSDRQGKNEQFF,TGTGCCAGCAGCGATAGGCAGGGGAAAAATGAGCAGTTCTTC
-,TRBV6-5,-,TRBJ2-5,CASSYNSQETQYF,TGTGCCAGCAGTTATAACAGCCAAGAGACCCAGTACTTC
TRBD2,TRBV28,-,TRBJ2-7,CASSPHTSGSYEQYF,TGTGCCAGCAGTCCCCATACTAGCGGGAGCTACGAGCAGTACTTC
-,TRBV27,-,TRBJ1-3,CASSTRGGVGGNTIYF,TGTGCCAGCAGTACTCGGGGGGGTGTTGGTGGAAACACCATATATTTT
TRBD1,TRBV9,-,TRBJ2-7,CASSQDRGVQQYF,TGTGCCAGCAGCCAGGACAGGGGAGTGCAGCAGTACTTC
-,TRBV5-1,-,TRBJ1-4,CASSLSSAGEKLFF,TGCGCCAGCAGCTTGTCGTCGGCGGGGGAAAAACTGTTTTTT
-,TRBV9,-,TRBJ2-7,CASSVGAGTYEQYF,TGTGCCAGCAGCGTAGGTGCAGGCACCTACGAGCAGTACTTC
TRBD1,TRBV10-3,-,TRBJ2-2,CAISLRTGPGELFF,TGTGCCATCAGTCTTAGGACAGGTCCCGGGGAGCTGTTTTTT
-,TRBV9,-,TRBJ2-3,CASSVGNRDLDTQYF,TGTGCCAGCAGCGTAGGGAACAGGGATTTGGATACGCAGTATTTT
TRBD2,TRBV19,-,TRBJ2-1,CASSNPGGVFNEQFF,TGTGCCAGTAGTAACCCCGGGGGGGTCTTTAATGAGCAGTTCTTC
-,TRBV6-5,-,TRBJ2-7,CASSYSGSAYEQYF,TGTGCCAGCAGTTACTCAGGCAGCGCCTACGAGCAGTACTTC
-,TRBV11-2,-,TRBJ2-1,CASSFGGYNEQFF,TGTGCCAGCAGCTTTGGCGGGTACAATGAGCAGTTCTTC
-,TRBV6-6,-,TRBJ1-2,CASRNLQGRGYTF,TGTGCCAGCAGGAACCTACAGGGCCGGGGCTACACCTTC
-,TRBV5-6,-,TRBJ1-2,CASSFLGAGGYTF,TGTGCCAGCAGCTTCTTAGGGGCAGGAGGCTACACCTTC
TRBD1,TRBV19,once,TRBJ2-4,CASSIRSVGTAQNIQYF,TGTGCCAGTAGTATAAGATCAGTGGGGACAGCCCAAAACATTCAGTACTTC
-,TRBV19,-,TRBJ1-1,CASQTVKNTEAFF,TGTGCCTCCCAGACAGTAAAAAACACTGAAGCTTTCTTT
-,TRBV6-6,-,TRBJ1-1,CASRRDPNTEAFF,TGTGCCAGCAGGCGGGACCCGAACACTGAAGCTTTCTTT